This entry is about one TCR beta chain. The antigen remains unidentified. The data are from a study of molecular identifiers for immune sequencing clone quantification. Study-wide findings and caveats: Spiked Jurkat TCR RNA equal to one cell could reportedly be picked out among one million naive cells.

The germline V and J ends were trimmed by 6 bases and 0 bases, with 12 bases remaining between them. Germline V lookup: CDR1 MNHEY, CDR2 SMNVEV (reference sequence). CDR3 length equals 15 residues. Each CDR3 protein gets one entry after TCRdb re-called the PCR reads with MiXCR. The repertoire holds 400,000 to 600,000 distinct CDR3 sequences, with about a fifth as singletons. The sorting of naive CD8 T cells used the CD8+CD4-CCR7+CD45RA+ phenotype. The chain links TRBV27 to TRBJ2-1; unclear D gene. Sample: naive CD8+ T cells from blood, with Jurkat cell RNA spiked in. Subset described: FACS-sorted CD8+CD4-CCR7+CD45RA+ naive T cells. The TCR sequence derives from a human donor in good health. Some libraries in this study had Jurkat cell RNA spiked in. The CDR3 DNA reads TGTGCCAGCAGCCCCCCACCCGGCTCCTACAATGAGCAGTTCTTC. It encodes CASSPPPGSYNEQFF.